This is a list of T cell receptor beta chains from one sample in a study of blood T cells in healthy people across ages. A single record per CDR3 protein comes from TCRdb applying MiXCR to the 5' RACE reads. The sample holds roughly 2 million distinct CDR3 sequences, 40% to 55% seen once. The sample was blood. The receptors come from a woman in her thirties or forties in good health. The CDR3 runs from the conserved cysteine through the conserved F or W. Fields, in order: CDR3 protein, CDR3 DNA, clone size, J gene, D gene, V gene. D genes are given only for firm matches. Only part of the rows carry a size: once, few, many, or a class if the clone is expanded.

CDR3aa: CSAAGTSGASVGFF
CDR3nt: TGCAGTGCCGCCGGGACTAGCGGGGCGTCCGTCGGGTTCTTC
abundance: .
j_gene: TRBJ2-1
d_gene: TRBD2
v_gene: TRBV20-1

CDR3aa: CASSQDKTTGADPQHF
CDR3nt: TGTGCCAGCAGTCAAGATAAAACCACGGGGGCAGATCCCCAGCATTTT
abundance: .
j_gene: TRBJ1-5
d_gene: .
v_gene: TRBV28

CDR3aa: CASSPGWGSGNTIYF
CDR3nt: TGTGCCAGCAGCCCAGGCTGGGGGTCTGGAAACACCATATATTTT
abundance: .
j_gene: TRBJ1-3
d_gene: .
v_gene: TRBV5-6

CDR3aa: CASSFVVGLGLNEQFF
CDR3nt: TGTGCCAGCAGTTTTGTGGTAGGACTAGGGCTAAATGAGCAGTTCTTC
abundance: .
j_gene: TRBJ2-1
d_gene: TRBD2
v_gene: TRBV28

CDR3aa: CASSLAPRRAKGVYNEQFF
CDR3nt: TGCGCCAGCAGCTTGGCACCTCGCCGAGCTAAGGGTGTATACAATGAGCAGTTCTTC
abundance: few
j_gene: TRBJ2-1
d_gene: .
v_gene: TRBV5-1

CDR3aa: CSVVNSGGGYTF
CDR3nt: TGCAGCGTTGTTAACTCGGGGGGTGGCTACACCTTC
abundance: .
j_gene: TRBJ1-2
d_gene: .
v_gene: TRBV29-1

CDR3aa: CASSSYSLAGVSLETQYF
CDR3nt: TGCGCCAGCAGCTCCTACTCACTAGCGGGGGTTTCGTTGGAGACCCAGTACTTC
abundance: .
j_gene: TRBJ2-5
d_gene: TRBD2
v_gene: TRBV5-1

CDR3aa: CASSWGSGQNTGELFF
CDR3nt: TGTGCCAGCAGCTGGGGAAGCGGGCAAAACACCGGGGAGCTGTTTTTT
abundance: .
j_gene: TRBJ2-2
d_gene: .
v_gene: TRBV5-4

CDR3aa: CASSDRVAGGLEQFF
CDR3nt: TGTGCCAGCAGTGATAGGGTAGCGGGGGGGCTTGAGCAGTTCTTC
abundance: .
j_gene: TRBJ2-1
d_gene: TRBD2
v_gene: TRBV25-1

CDR3aa: CASSLRGGQTAGGYEAFF
CDR3nt: TGTGCCAGCAGCTTAAGAGGGGGGCAGACCGCCGGGGGCTATGAAGCTTTCTTT
abundance: .
j_gene: TRBJ1-1
d_gene: .
v_gene: TRBV7-3

CDR3aa: CASSWDRGVYNEQFF
CDR3nt: TGTGCCAGCAGCTGGGACAGGGGCGTTTACAATGAGCAGTTCTTC
abundance: .
j_gene: TRBJ2-1
d_gene: TRBD1
v_gene: TRBV27

CDR3aa: CASSRSGDYYGYTF
CDR3nt: TGCGCCAGCAGCCGGTCGGGGGATTACTATGGCTACACCTTC
abundance: .
j_gene: TRBJ1-2
d_gene: .
v_gene: TRBV5-1

CDR3aa: CASSSIAGAGTDTQYF
CDR3nt: TGTGCCAGCAGTTCCATAGCGGGGGCCGGCACAGATACGCAGTATTTT
abundance: .
j_gene: TRBJ2-3
d_gene: TRBD2
v_gene: TRBV6-6

CDR3aa: CASSTATGVGVRFF
CDR3nt: TGTGCCAGCAGCACAGCCACAGGGGTAGGGGTTAGGTTCTTC
abundance: .
j_gene: TRBJ2-1
d_gene: TRBD1
v_gene: TRBV7-8

CDR3aa: CASNGGETQYF
CDR3nt: TGCGCCAGCAATGGCGGAGAGACCCAGTACTTC
abundance: .
j_gene: TRBJ2-5
d_gene: .
v_gene: TRBV5-1

CDR3aa: CASSHHRGPNEKLFF
CDR3nt: TGCGCCAGCAGCCACCACAGGGGACCTAATGAAAAACTGTTTTTT
abundance: once
j_gene: TRBJ1-4
d_gene: TRBD1
v_gene: TRBV4-3

CDR3aa: CASSVERANTDTQYF
CDR3nt: TGTGCCAGCAGCGTAGAGAGAGCGAACACAGATACGCAGTATTTT
abundance: .
j_gene: TRBJ2-3
d_gene: .
v_gene: TRBV9

CDR3aa: CASSAKSQGGQEQFF
CDR3nt: TGCGCCAGCAGCGCAAAATCTCAGGGTGGCCAAGAGCAGTTCTTC
abundance: .
j_gene: TRBJ2-1
d_gene: .
v_gene: TRBV4-3

CDR3aa: CSARDGGRRKETQYF
CDR3nt: TGCAGTGCTAGAGATGGTGGGAGAAGGAAAGAGACCCAGTACTTC
abundance: few
j_gene: TRBJ2-5
d_gene: .
v_gene: TRBV20-1

CDR3aa: CSVIRNTRGRSSEQYF
CDR3nt: TGCAGTGTTATCCGTAATACGCGTGGCAGGTCCTCCGAGCAGTACTTC
abundance: .
j_gene: TRBJ2-7
d_gene: .
v_gene: TRBV20-1

CDR3aa: CASSLIDGETQYF
CDR3nt: TGTGCCAGCAGCTTAATTGACGGAGAGACCCAGTACTTC
abundance: many
j_gene: TRBJ2-5
d_gene: .
v_gene: TRBV7-2

CDR3aa: CASRGGTRSYEQYF
CDR3nt: TGTGCCAGCAGGGGCGGGACGCGATCCTACGAGCAGTACTTC
abundance: .
j_gene: TRBJ2-7
d_gene: .
v_gene: TRBV5-8

CDR3aa: CATEAGAPSYEQYF
CDR3nt: TGTGCCACTGAAGCGGGAGCTCCTTCCTACGAGCAGTACTTC
abundance: .
j_gene: TRBJ2-7
d_gene: TRBD2
v_gene: TRBV15

CDR3aa: CATSKAVMGSPLHF
CDR3nt: TGTGCCACCAGCAAGGCAGTGATGGGATCACCCCTCCACTTT
abundance: .
j_gene: TRBJ1-6
d_gene: .
v_gene: TRBV15

CDR3aa: CASSPEGSRSGANVLTF
CDR3nt: TGCGCCAGCAGCCCCGAGGGTAGCCGCTCTGGGGCCAACGTCCTGACTTTC
abundance: few
j_gene: TRBJ2-6
d_gene: .
v_gene: TRBV5-1

CDR3aa: CASGSEEVQFF
CDR3nt: TGCGCCAGCGGAAGCGAGGAGGTGCAGTTCTTC
abundance: .
j_gene: TRBJ2-1
d_gene: .
v_gene: TRBV4-1

CDR3aa: CASSTRHIGDTQYF
CDR3nt: TGTGCCAGCAGCACCCGACACATTGGAGATACGCAGTATTTT
abundance: .
j_gene: TRBJ2-3
d_gene: .
v_gene: TRBV4-2

CDR3aa: CSVEWTGSTDTQYF
CDR3nt: TGCAGCGTTGAATGGACAGGGAGCACAGATACGCAGTATTTT
abundance: .
j_gene: TRBJ2-3
d_gene: TRBD1
v_gene: TRBV29-1

CDR3aa: CASSVDSTPLGTQYF
CDR3nt: TGTGCCAGCAGCGTAGATTCGACGCCTCTGGGGACGCAGTATTTT
abundance: .
j_gene: TRBJ2-3
d_gene: .
v_gene: TRBV9

CDR3aa: CVSSLAGEAFYEQYF
CDR3nt: TGTGTCAGCAGCTTAGCGGGCGAAGCCTTTTACGAGCAGTACTTC
abundance: .
j_gene: TRBJ2-7
d_gene: TRBD2
v_gene: TRBV7-2

CDR3aa: CARIRRAPNYGYTF
CDR3nt: TGTGCCAGGATTCGGAGAGCGCCTAACTATGGCTACACCTTC
abundance: few
j_gene: TRBJ1-2
d_gene: .
v_gene: TRBV28

CDR3aa: CASSDSWVTYEQYF
CDR3nt: TGTGCCAGCAGTGACTCTTGGGTGACATACGAGCAGTACTTC
abundance: .
j_gene: TRBJ2-7
d_gene: .
v_gene: TRBV6-2/TRBV6-3

CDR3aa: CSARVWQGADVLTF
CDR3nt: TGCAGTGCTAGAGTATGGCAGGGGGCCGACGTCCTGACTTTC
abundance: few
j_gene: TRBJ2-6
d_gene: TRBD1
v_gene: TRBV20-1

CDR3aa: CASSGVNSYEQYF
CDR3nt: TGTGCCAGCAGTGGGGTAAACTCCTACGAGCAGTACTTC
abundance: few
j_gene: TRBJ2-7
d_gene: .
v_gene: TRBV25-1

CDR3aa: CASSLADSEETGGRNIQYF
CDR3nt: TGCGCCAGCAGCTTGGCCGACTCCGAGGAGACAGGGGGCAGAAACATTCAGTACTTC
abundance: .
j_gene: TRBJ2-4
d_gene: TRBD1
v_gene: TRBV5-1

CDR3aa: CASSQRTSGDETQYF
CDR3nt: TGCGCCAGCAGCCAACGGACTAGCGGGGACGAGACCCAGTACTTC
abundance: .
j_gene: TRBJ2-5
d_gene: TRBD2
v_gene: TRBV4-1

CDR3aa: CASSLTGRSEKLFF
CDR3nt: TGTGCCAGCAGTTTGACAGGGAGGTCTGAAAAACTGTTTTTT
abundance: .
j_gene: TRBJ1-4
d_gene: TRBD1
v_gene: TRBV6-5

CDR3aa: CASSVQTHNEQFF
CDR3nt: TGCGCCAGCAGCGTACAGACTCACAATGAGCAGTTCTTC
abundance: .
j_gene: TRBJ2-1
d_gene: .
v_gene: TRBV5-1

CDR3aa: CASSLRLAGGEQFF
CDR3nt: TGTGCCAGCAGTTTGAGACTAGCGGGGGGGGAGCAGTTCTTC
abundance: few
j_gene: TRBJ2-1
d_gene: TRBD2
v_gene: TRBV27

CDR3aa: CASSHTVGLAGAYRDNEQFF
CDR3nt: TGTGCCAGCAGCCACACGGTTGGGCTAGCGGGGGCCTATCGGGACAATGAGCAGTTCTTC
abundance: .
j_gene: TRBJ2-1
d_gene: TRBD2
v_gene: TRBV4-2

CDR3aa: CASSLTPNYGYTF
CDR3nt: TGTGCCAGCAGTTTAACCCCTAACTATGGCTACACCTTC
abundance: few
j_gene: TRBJ1-2
d_gene: .
v_gene: TRBV27

CDR3aa: CSARVLAGGIFGETQFF
CDR3nt: TGCAGTGCTAGAGTCCTAGCGGGGGGGATATTTGGAGAGACCCAGTTCTTC
abundance: .
j_gene: TRBJ2-1
d_gene: TRBD2
v_gene: TRBV20-1

CDR3aa: CASNPGTRETQYF
CDR3nt: TGTGCCAGCAACCCCGGGACGAGGGAGACCCAGTACTTC
abundance: .
j_gene: TRBJ2-5
d_gene: .
v_gene: TRBV6-2/TRBV6-3

CDR3aa: CASSLGQGLGDNEKLFF
CDR3nt: TGTGCCAGCAGTCTCGGACAGGGCCTGGGGGATAATGAAAAACTGTTTTTT
abundance: once
j_gene: TRBJ1-4
d_gene: TRBD1
v_gene: TRBV12-3/TRBV12-4

CDR3aa: CASSFFDMTVNYGYTF
CDR3nt: TGCGCCAGCAGCTTCTTTGACATGACTGTGAACTATGGCTACACCTTC
abundance: .
j_gene: TRBJ1-2
d_gene: .
v_gene: TRBV5-1

CDR3aa: CASSLSQGLAGTDTQYF
CDR3nt: TGTGCCAGCAGTTTATCCCAGGGACTAGCGGGAACAGATACGCAGTATTTT
abundance: .
j_gene: TRBJ2-3
d_gene: TRBD2
v_gene: TRBV27

CDR3aa: CATQKATADQETQYF
CDR3nt: TGTGCCACCCAAAAAGCGACAGCCGACCAAGAGACCCAGTACTTC
abundance: .
j_gene: TRBJ2-5
d_gene: .
v_gene: TRBV24-1

CDR3aa: CASSLESSRRRQYF
CDR3nt: TGTGCCAGCAGCTTAGAATCGAGCCGCCGGCGCCAGTACTTC
abundance: few
j_gene: TRBJ2-5
d_gene: .
v_gene: TRBV7-9

CDR3aa: CASSQATGGSFYEQYF
CDR3nt: TGCGCCAGCAGCCAAGCGACAGGGGGCAGTTTCTACGAGCAGTACTTC
abundance: .
j_gene: TRBJ2-7
d_gene: TRBD1
v_gene: TRBV4-3

CDR3aa: CASSFRRQGVNYGYTF
CDR3nt: TGCGCCAGCAGTTTCCGGAGACAGGGGGTGAACTATGGCTACACCTTC
abundance: .
j_gene: TRBJ1-2
d_gene: TRBD1
v_gene: TRBV12-3/TRBV12-4

CDR3aa: CASPEVGLQNNEQYF
CDR3nt: TGTGCCAGCCCGGAGGTGGGACTACAAAACAATGAGCAGTACTTC
abundance: .
j_gene: TRBJ2-5
d_gene: TRBD2
v_gene: TRBV7-9

CDR3aa: CASSPKTGHSYEQYF
CDR3nt: TGTGCCAGCAGCCCCAAGACAGGGCACTCCTACGAGCAGTACTTC
abundance: .
j_gene: TRBJ2-7
d_gene: TRBD1
v_gene: TRBV7-6

CDR3aa: CSARSGVHEQYF
CDR3nt: TGCAGTGCTAGAAGCGGGGTCCACGAGCAGTACTTC
abundance: few
j_gene: TRBJ2-7
d_gene: TRBD2
v_gene: TRBV20-1

CDR3aa: CASSYRQGGSYEQYF
CDR3nt: TGTGCCAGCAGTTACCGGCAGGGAGGTTCCTACGAGCAGTACTTC
abundance: few
j_gene: TRBJ2-7
d_gene: .
v_gene: TRBV12-3/TRBV12-4

CDR3aa: CASSYGTGPADTQYF
CDR3nt: TGTGCCAGCAGTTACGGGACAGGGCCGGCAGATACGCAGTATTTT
abundance: few
j_gene: TRBJ2-3
d_gene: TRBD1
v_gene: TRBV12-3/TRBV12-4

CDR3aa: CSARITSGSYNEQFF
CDR3nt: TGCAGTGCTAGGATTACTAGCGGTTCCTACAATGAGCAGTTCTTC
abundance: .
j_gene: TRBJ2-1
d_gene: TRBD2
v_gene: TRBV20-1

CDR3aa: CASSHTNEQFF
CDR3nt: TGTGCCAGCAGCCACACCAATGAGCAGTTCTTC
abundance: .
j_gene: TRBJ2-1
d_gene: .
v_gene: TRBV3-1

CDR3aa: CASSQGPKQANTEAFF
CDR3nt: TGCGCCAGCAGCCAAGGCCCCAAACAGGCGAACACTGAAGCTTTCTTT
abundance: .
j_gene: TRBJ1-1
d_gene: .
v_gene: TRBV4-3

CDR3aa: CSSKVSGANVLTF
CDR3nt: TGCAGCTCGAAGGTCTCTGGGGCCAACGTCCTGACTTTC
abundance: few
j_gene: TRBJ2-6
d_gene: .
v_gene: TRBV29-1

CDR3aa: CASSPALTGRSYEQYF
CDR3nt: TGTGCCAGCAGTCCCGCCCTGACAGGGCGCTCCTACGAGCAGTACTTC
abundance: .
j_gene: TRBJ2-7
d_gene: TRBD1
v_gene: TRBV27